The 30 T cell receptor beta chains listed next were all sequenced from one sample in a study of breast tumors, draining lymph nodes, adjacent tissues. From the multiplex PCR reads, TCRdb called clonotypes with MiXCR, one entry per CDR3 protein. Counted here are about 230,000 distinct CDR3 sequences, approximately 30% occurring once; the ten biggest clones make up more than 1.3%. Samples came from axillary lymph nodes draining the breast cancer. The sequencing input was axillary lymph node tissue. Receptor source: a female donor with breast cancer. Some clones in this sample may be carry-over from other donors' samples.

This clonotype has ten or more counts. This chain connects TRBV15 to TRBJ1-2, with unresolved D. V was shortened by 6 bases and J by 5 bases, with 13 bases between the two germline ends. From germline, CDR1 is LNHNV and CDR2 YYDKDF (reference sequence). This CDR3 has 13 amino acids. The DNA of the CDR3 is TGTGCCACCAGAGCCCCCTTAGGGTATGGCTACACCTTC. It encodes CATRAPLGYGYTF.

The rearrangement uses TRBV11-3 and TRBJ1-1, with 7 positions matching TRBD1. After removal of 7 bases from V and 1 base from J, the junction contained 3 bases not matched to a gene. This CDR3 has 13 amino acids. Germline V lookup: CDR1 SGHNT, CDR2 YENEEA. The CDR3 loop is CASNRGGNTEAFF. The CDR3 DNA reads TGTGCCAGCAACAGGGGCGGGAACACTGAAGCTTTCTTT.

This clonotype was counted ten times or more. The genes are TRBV7-9 and TRBJ2-2, with D possibly matching TRBD1 (6 bases). The V gene's germline CDR1 is SEHNR and CDR2 FQNEAQ (reference sequence). V was pared by 3 bases and J by 3 bases, with 11 bases between. The CDR3 is made up of 15 amino acids. The CDR3 DNA reads TGTGCCAGCAGCTTTACAGGGATGGACACCGGGGAGCTGTTTTTT. Translated, it gives CASSFTGMDTGELFF.

This clonotype occurred many times. This chain joins TRBV11-2 and TRBJ1-6; 8 bases align to TRBD1. J gave up 9 bases and V 5 bases, and 9 bases lay outside the gene matches. This CDR3 has 15 residues. Germline loops: CDR1 SGHAT, CDR2 FQNNGV. The CDR3 DNA reads TGTGCCAGCAGCCGCGACAGGGGAGGGGGTTCACCCCTCCACTTT. This gives the protein CASSRDRGGGSPLHF.

This clonotype was seen many times. The gene calls are TRBV6-1 and TRBJ1-3, with D hard to call. V was shortened by 2 bases and J by 1 base, with 6 bases between the two germline ends. This CDR3 comprises 14 residues. Germline-derived CDR1 and CDR2 are MNHNS and SASEGT. The DNA of the CDR3 is TGTGCCAGCAGTGAAAACCTATCTGGAAACACCATATATTTT. Translation gives CASSENLSGNTIYF.

This clonotype was observed at least ten times. The rearrangement uses TRBV20-1 and TRBJ2-1; D perhaps matches TRBD2 (7 bases). CDR1 and CDR2 from the germline V gene are DFQATT and SNEGSKA (reference sequence). The CDR3 consists of 15 residues. V lost 8 bases and J 13 bases, leaving 30 bases between the germline ends. The CDR3 coding sequence is TGCAGTACGCCAAATGTTAGGGGGGGTACTGGTGGACAGTTCTTC. Its protein is CSTPNVRGGTGGQFF.

This clonotype was observed at least ten times. V usage is TRBV6-1 and J usage is TRBJ2-7, with 9 bases matching TRBD2. The germline V gene has CDR1 MNHNS and CDR2 SASEGT. With 7 bases clipped from V and 3 bases from J, the junction kept 7 bases outside the gene matches. This CDR3 spans 14 amino acids. CDR3 sequence: CASNSGTSYYEQYF. CDR3 DNA: TGTGCCAGCAATTCCGGGACTAGCTACTACGAGCAGTACTTC.

The rearrangement uses TRBV2 and TRBJ1-2, with D possibly TRBD1 on 5 matching bases. The V end was cut by 4 bases, the J end by 3 bases, with 15 bases between. CDR1 SNHLY and CDR2 FYNNEI come from the germline V gene. This CDR3 is built from 15 residues. Written as DNA, the CDR3 is TGTGCCAGCAGTGGGAGAATGACAGCATACTATGGCTACACCTTC. This codes for CASSGRMTAYYGYTF. Drawing the rest from reference TRBV2 and TRBJ1-2, the complete variable domain is EPEVTQTPSHQVTQMGQEVILRCVPISNHLYFYWYRQILGQKVEFLVSFYNNEISEKSEIFDDQFSVERPDGSNFTLKIRSTKLEDSAMYFCASSGRMTAYYGYTFGSGTRLTVV.

The CDR3 loop reads CSVEGEGTGGYTF. The CDR3 nucleotides are TGCAGCGTTGAAGGCGAAGGGACGGGCGGCTACACCTTC. The V gene is TRBV29-1, the J gene TRBJ1-2; D possibly corresponds to TRBD1 (5 bases). The CDR3 runs 13 residues. Germline-derived CDR1 and CDR2 are SQVTM and ANQGSEA. V lost 1 base and J 8 bases, leaving 14 bases between the germline ends.

The chain recombines TRBV19 with TRBJ1-2; D possibly corresponds to TRBD1 (5 bases). Looked up from germline, CDR1 is LNHDA and CDR2 is SQIVND (reference sequence). Trimming took 7 bases from V and 6 from J, leaving 12 bases between them. CDR3 length: 12 residues. The CDR3 sequence: CASTSPGNGYTF. The CDR3 region has the DNA TGTGCCAGTACCTCCCCAGGGAATGGCTACACCTTC.

This clonotype was detected many times. The CDR3 region has the DNA TGTGCCAGCAGCTCGGCGGACTTTCACGGCTACACCTTC. Protein: CASSSADFHGYTF. The chain carries TRBV5-6 and TRBJ1-2; D not resolved. The CDR3 extends over 13 amino acids. V was cut by 3 bases and J by 8 bases, with 14 bases left in between. Germline V gene data show CDR1 as SGHDT and CDR2 as YYEEEE.

This clonotype was recorded many times. This rearrangement joins TRBV4-1 to TRBJ2-5, with 7 bases aligning to TRBD1. The CDR3 runs 16 residues. Germline assignment: CDR1 MGHRA and CDR2 YSYEKL. Trimming took 0 bases from V and 5 from J; bases not matched to a gene: 9. In nucleotides, the CDR3 is TGCGCCAGCAGCCAAGACCCAGGGGGTTTAGTGGAGACCCAGTACTTC. Translation gives CASSQDPGGLVETQYF.

At least ten counts were recorded for this clonotype. The V gene is TRBV11-2, the J gene TRBJ1-4; D remains ambiguous. With 6 bases removed from V and 7 bases from J, the gap between germline ends came to 15 bases. CDR1 is SGHAT and CDR2 is FQNNGV in the germline V gene. The CDR3 consists of 14 residues. CDR3 residues: CASSRGPRGEKLFF. The CDR3 nucleotides read TGTGCCAGCAGTCGTGGACCCCGGGGTGAAAAACTGTTTTTT. The complete variable domain, with remaining parts taken from reference TRBV11-2 and TRBJ1-4, reads EAGVAQSPRYKIIEKRQSVAFWCNPISGHATLYWYQQILGQGPKLLIQFQNNGVVDDSQLPKDRFSAERLKGVDSTLKIQPAKLEDSAVYLCASSRGPRGEKLFFGSGTQLSVL.

This clonotype appeared many times. In DNA form, the CDR3 reads TGTGCCACCGCTGCCGGGACTAGCGGAACAGATACGCAGTATTTT. Its protein product is CATAAGTSGTDTQYF. The chain employs TRBV24-1 and TRBJ2-3; 11 bases are a match to TRBD2. Germline CDR1 KGHDR, CDR2 SFDVKD. The trim removed 9 bases at V and 3 bases at J, leaving 7 bases unmatched. This CDR3 spans 15 amino acids.

As concerns this clonotype: At one boundary the junction diverges from the germline segment, which might be a read error. The chain recombines TRBV5-4 with TRBJ1-1; 9 bases are a match to TRBD1. The CDR3 has 14 amino acids. The germline CDR1 and CDR2 sequences are SGHNT and YYREEE (reference sequence). DNA for the CDR3: TGTGCCAGCAGCTTGGCGGGACAGGGCACTGAATCTTTCTTT. It yields the protein CASSLAGQGTESFF.

This clonotype occurred a few times. The genes are TRBV18 and TRBJ1-2; D is undetermined. V shed 0 bases and J shed 5 bases, with 7 bases lying between them. The germline gives CDR1 KGHSH, CDR2 LQKENI. This CDR3 region has 13 residues. The CDR3 spells CASSPPVQYGYTF. Written as DNA, the CDR3 is TGTGCCAGCTCACCACCAGTCCAATATGGCTACACCTTC.

This clonotype was recorded at least ten times. V gene TRBV30 combines with J gene TRBJ1-2, with D perhaps matching TRBD1 (6 bases). There are 15 residues in the CDR3. Germline V CDR1 and CDR2: GTSNPN, SVGIG (reference sequence). V was clipped by 2 bases and J by 3 bases, with 16 bases between them. CDR3 nucleotides: TGTGCCTGGAGTCCCCAACAGGGATTTGACTATGGCTACACCTTC. It specifies CAWSPQQGFDYGYTF.

This sequence joins TRBV25-1 and TRBJ2-7; D is possibly TRBD1 (5 bases). The germline V gene encodes CDR1 MGHDK and CDR2 SYGVNS. The germline V and J ends were trimmed by 4 bases and 0 bases, with 16 bases remaining between them. This CDR3 has 16 residues. CDR3 nucleotides: TGTGCCAGCAGTGCTCTAGGGTTGGGGCTCTCCTACGAGCAGTACTTC. Translation gives CASSALGLGLSYEQYF.

The chain has TRBV27 and TRBJ2-1; TRBD1 matches 9 bases. The CDR3 sequence is 13 residues long. Germline V gene lookup returns CDR1 MNHEY and CDR2 SMNVEV (reference sequence). The trim removed 6 bases at V and 7 bases at J, leaving 4 bases unmatched. The CDR3 coding sequence is TGTGCCAGCAGGGGGGACAGGGCGAATGAGCAGTTCTTC. Protein: CASRGDRANEQFF.

This clonotype was seen at least ten times. The chain recombines TRBV5-1 with TRBJ2-1; TRBD2 matches at 16 bases. The CDR3 totals 18 residues. The ends lost 3 bases at V and 7 bases at J; junction bases unmatched: 10. Germline CDR1 SGHRS, CDR2 YFSETQ. CDR3 in DNA: TGCGCCAGCAGCTCGGGACTAGCGGGAGGGCCAGGGGTGAATGAGCAGTTCTTC. This translates into CASSSGLAGGPGVNEQFF.

This clonotype occurred a few times. The J gene is TRBJ2-3, the V gene TRBV6-1; 7 nucleotides match TRBD1. The CDR3 totals 16 residues. Germline-derived CDR1 and CDR2 are MNHNS and SASEGT. The junction had 11 bases not matched to a gene; V was cut back by 3 bases and J by 5 bases. Here the CDR3 reads CASSDLWDSYLDTQYF. The CDR3 nucleotides are TGTGCCAGCAGTGACTTGTGGGACAGTTATTTAGATACGCAGTATTTT.

Notes on this clonotype: It may be a read error: a sequence one base away is much more abundant. The rearrangement joins TRBV6-6 to TRBJ2-1; unclear D gene. The germline V gene has CDR1 MNHNY and CDR2 SVGAGI (reference sequence). This CDR3 contains 16 residues. CDR3 bases: TGTGCCAGCAGTCACTCACCGCCGGGCACTTACAATGAGCAGTTCTTC. Its protein product is CASSHSPPGTYNEQFF.

Regarding this clonotype: It may be a read error: a sequence one base away is much more abundant. The chain is built from TRBV13 and TRBJ2-7; unclear D gene. The CDR3 extends over 14 amino acids. V dropped 5 bases and J dropped 11 bases, with 22 bases sitting between them. Germline CDR1 is PRHDT and CDR2 is FYEKMQ (reference sequence). CDR3 in amino acids: CASSPRPDGPLKYF. Written as DNA, the CDR3 is TGTGCCAGCAGCCCACGTCCTGACGGTCCCCTGAAGTACTTC.

This clonotype was recorded many times. This CDR3 reads CASTPSPVWGSYEQYF. DNA of the CDR3: TGTGCCAGCACTCCTTCGCCCGTATGGGGTTCCTACGAGCAGTACTTC. The gene calls are TRBV6-2 or TRBV6-3 and TRBJ2-7; D is unclear. This CDR3 has 16 amino acids. CDR1 MNHEY and CDR2 SVGEGT come from the germline V gene. V lost 7 bases and J 1 base, leaving 20 bases between the germline ends.

This chain joins TRBV20-1 and TRBJ1-5, with D unresolved. The CDR3 is 13 amino acids. V was pared by 0 bases and J by 7 bases, with 10 bases between. From germline, CDR1 is DFQATT and CDR2 SNEGSKA (reference sequence). For the CDR3, the DNA is TGCAGTGCTAGAGACTCATCGGGGCAGCCCCAGCATTTT. This encodes CSARDSSGQPQHF.

This clonotype was counted ten times or more. A much larger clone sits a single nucleotide away, making a read error possible. It is likely a read error, because the conserved phenylalanine at the end of the CDR3 is missing. The chain carries TRBV14 and TRBJ2-5; TRBD1 might be the D (5 bases). Germline assignment: CDR1 SGHDN and CDR2 FVKESK. V was clipped by 1 base and J by 7 bases, with 10 bases between them. The CDR3 sequence is 13 residues long. CDR3 in DNA: TGTGCCAGCAGCCAAGGGGGCGCCGGGACCCAGTACTCC. Protein: CASSQGGAGTQYS.

The chain joins TRBV5-5 to TRBJ1-6, with 8 bases aligning to TRBD1. The germline V gene has CDR1 SGHKS and CDR2 YYEKEE (reference sequence). The CDR3 sequence is 16 residues long. V was pared by 2 bases and J by 4 bases, with 5 bases of the junction left unmatched. The CDR3 region is CASSFRTGRYNSPLHF. DNA for the CDR3: TGTGCCAGCAGCTTCCGGACAGGGAGATATAATTCACCCCTCCACTTT.

This clonotype was recorded at least ten times. The chain couples TRBV10-2 to TRBJ2-2, with D unresolved. This CDR3 is built from 13 residues. V shed 0 bases and J shed 9 bases, with 8 bases lying between them. The germline gives CDR1 WSHSY, CDR2 SAAADI. CDR3 nucleotides: TGCGCCAGCAGTGAGTCTGGGGTCCGGGAGCTGTTTTTT. Translation: CASSESGVRELFF.

In its sample, this clonotype was seen many times. V is TRBV18 and J is TRBJ2-1, with 7 bases aligning to TRBD1. This CDR3 has 13 amino acids. With 4 bases clipped from V and 8 bases from J, the junction kept 5 bases outside the gene matches. Germline V gives CDR1 KGHSH, CDR2 LQKENI. CDR3 loop: CASSQNRGDEQFF. DNA of the CDR3: TGTGCCAGCTCACAAAACAGGGGCGATGAGCAGTTCTTC.

The V and J genes are TRBV11-3 and TRBJ1-2; D might be TRBD1 (6 bases). With 5 bases removed from V and 4 bases from J, the gap between germline ends came to 14 bases. The CDR3 is 14 residues long. In germline, CDR1 is SGHNT, CDR2 YENEEA. CDR3 sequence reads: CASSQNRDTYGYTF. CDR3 in DNA: TGTGCCAGCAGCCAAAACAGGGACACCTATGGCTACACCTTC.